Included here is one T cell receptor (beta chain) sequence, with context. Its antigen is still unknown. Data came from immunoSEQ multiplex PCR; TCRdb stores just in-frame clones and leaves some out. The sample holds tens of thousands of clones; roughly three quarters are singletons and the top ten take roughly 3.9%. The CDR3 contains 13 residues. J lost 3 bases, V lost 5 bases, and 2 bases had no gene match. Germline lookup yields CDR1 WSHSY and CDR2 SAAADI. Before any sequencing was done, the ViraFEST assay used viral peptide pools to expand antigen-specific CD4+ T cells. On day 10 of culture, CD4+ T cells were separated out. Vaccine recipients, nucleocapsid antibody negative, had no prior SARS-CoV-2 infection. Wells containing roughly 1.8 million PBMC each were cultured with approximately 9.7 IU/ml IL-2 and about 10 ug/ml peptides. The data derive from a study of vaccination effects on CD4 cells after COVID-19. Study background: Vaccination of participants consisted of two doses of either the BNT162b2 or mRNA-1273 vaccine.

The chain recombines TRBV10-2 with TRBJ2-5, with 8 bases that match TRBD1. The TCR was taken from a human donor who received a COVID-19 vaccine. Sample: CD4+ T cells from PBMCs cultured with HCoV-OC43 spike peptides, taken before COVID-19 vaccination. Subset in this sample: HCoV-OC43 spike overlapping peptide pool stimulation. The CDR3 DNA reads TGCGCCAGCAGTAGACAGGGGAAAGAGACCCAGTACTTC. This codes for CASSRQGKETQYF.